The clone carrying this T cell receptor (beta chain) is categorized as medium-sized. Antigen unknown. Because this beta chain is a stray read in a library intended to capture alpha chains, its abundance should not be given much weight. The data derive from a study of spatial heterogeneity in lung cancer. Background on the study: Detected sequences consistently included more beta-chain ones than alpha-chain ones.

One entry per CDR3 protein results from TCRdb running MiXCR on the 5' RACE reads. The repertoire holds some 16,000 distinct CDR3 sequences, about 6.7% seen once, with about 18% in the top ten. Whole-study findings and limits: Expanded TCRs that were ubiquitous or regional had counts tracking ubiquitous and regional nonsynonymous mutations, respectively. In tumors, expanded intratumoral alpha and beta TCR counts tracked mutation counts.

Time point specified: sample taken at primary tumor resection. The source material was lung tumor tissue, sampled at surgery. This TCR derives from a female donor with early-stage non-small cell lung cancer.

The DNA of the CDR3 is TGTGCCAGCAGTTACAAGGCGCGGACCGCTGGAAACACCATATATTTT. Its protein is CASSYKARTAGNTIYF. The chain couples TRBV6-5 to TRBJ1-3; D gene unclear. The CDR3 consists of 16 residues. In germline, CDR1 is MNHEY, CDR2 SVGAGI. The V gene lost 2 bases and the J gene lost 2 bases, with 13 bases spanning the gap.